The clone carrying this TCR beta chain has just a few counts. The antigen remains undetermined. This sample was taken from a study of blood T cells in healthy people across ages. Points from the study as a whole: Strong correlation linked observed beta diversity and percent naive T cells.

V gave up 2 bases and J gave up 4 bases; unmatched junction bases: 13. The germline gives CDR1 DFQATT, CDR2 SNEGSKA (reference sequence). The CDR3 totals 18 residues. All donors came from Russia, were Caucasian and healthy, and spanned ages about 6 to 90. Samples each had at least 5.5 micrograms of total RNA extracted. A second 7 to 11 cycle PCR used barcoded and J-beta primers. TCRdb reanalysed the 5' RACE reads using MiXCR and keeps one entry per CDR3 protein. The sample has hundreds of thousands of distinct CDR3 sequences, around 41% seen once; the top ten hold 25% to 35%. The receptor was derived from a man aged 80 or over in good health. The V gene is TRBV20-1, the J gene TRBJ2-1, with 11 bases identical to TRBD2. The sequenced material came from blood. This CDR3 reads CSARPRGIAGGHYNEQFF. In DNA, the CDR3 is TGCAGTGCTAGACCCCGGGGTATAGCGGGGGGGCATTACAATGAGCAGTTCTTC.